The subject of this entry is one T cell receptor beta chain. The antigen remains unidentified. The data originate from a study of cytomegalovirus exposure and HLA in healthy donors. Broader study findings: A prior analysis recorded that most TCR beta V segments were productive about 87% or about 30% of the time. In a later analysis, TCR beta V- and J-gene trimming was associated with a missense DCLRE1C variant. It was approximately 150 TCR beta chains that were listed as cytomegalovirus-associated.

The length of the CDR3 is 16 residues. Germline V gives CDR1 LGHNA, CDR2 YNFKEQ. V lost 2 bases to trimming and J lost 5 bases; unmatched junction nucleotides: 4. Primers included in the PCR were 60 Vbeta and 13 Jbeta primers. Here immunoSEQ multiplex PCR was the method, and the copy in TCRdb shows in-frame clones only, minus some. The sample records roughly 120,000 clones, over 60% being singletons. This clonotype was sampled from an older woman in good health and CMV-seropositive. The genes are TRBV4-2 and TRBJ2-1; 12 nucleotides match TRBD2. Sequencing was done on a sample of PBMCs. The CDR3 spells CASSQPLAGGDNEQFF. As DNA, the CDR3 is TGTGCCAGCAGCCAACCGCTAGCGGGAGGGGACAATGAGCAGTTCTTC.